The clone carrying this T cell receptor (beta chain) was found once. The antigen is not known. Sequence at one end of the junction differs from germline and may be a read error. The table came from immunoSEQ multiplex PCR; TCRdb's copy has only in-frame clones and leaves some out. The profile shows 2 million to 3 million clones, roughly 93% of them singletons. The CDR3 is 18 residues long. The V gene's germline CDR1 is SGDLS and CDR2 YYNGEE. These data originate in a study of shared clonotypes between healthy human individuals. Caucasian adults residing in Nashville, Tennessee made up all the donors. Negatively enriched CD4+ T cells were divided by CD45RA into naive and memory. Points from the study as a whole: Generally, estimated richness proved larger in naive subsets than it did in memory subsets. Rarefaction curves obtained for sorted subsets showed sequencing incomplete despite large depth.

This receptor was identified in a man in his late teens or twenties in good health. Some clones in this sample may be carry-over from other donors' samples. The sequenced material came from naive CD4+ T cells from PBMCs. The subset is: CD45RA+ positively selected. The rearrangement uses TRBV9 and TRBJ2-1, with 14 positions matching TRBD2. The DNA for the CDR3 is TGTGCCAGCAGCCTCCGACTAGCGGGAGGGCCTCCCTACACTGAGCAGTTCTTC. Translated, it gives CASSLRLAGGPPYTEQFF.